The source of this T cell receptor (beta chain) is a study of persistence of HIV-infected CD4 T cells (dated by TCRdb to 2020 to 2022). Regarding the research as a whole: Suppressive ART had been received by participants for a median of about eight years. CMV- and HIV-1 Gag-responding CD4+ T cells were isolated from ART-treated individuals so that antigen-driven clonal expansion of HIV-1-infected cells could be examined. Peripheral blood samples of up to roughly 200 mL were taken at multiple time points, with the exception of a couple of participants who underwent leukapheresis at a single time point. For the TCR cluster analysis across participants, under 10 participants were included for CMV and about seven participants for Gag. Proviral sequencing was used to assess clonality among infected cells, whereas TCRbeta sequencing gauged the clonality of all cells within each sorted population. Anti-CD3/anti-CD28 stimulation activated a higher proportion of cells, with a lower memory fraction, than antigen stimulation.

The immunoSEQ hsTCRB assay version 4, run in survey mode, was used to sequence TCRbeta repertoires from genomic DNA. For TCRbeta sequencing, genomic DNA was diluted to roughly 10 ng/uL, and up to roughly 1 ug was used per sample. The paper's processing steps were these. TCRbeta data analysis was done in ImmunoSeq Analyzer 3.0, and diversity was calculated on productive nucleotide rearrangements. Using the Immunarch R package, lower-bound TCR diversity was estimated with the improved Chao index and clonality was estimated with the Gini coefficient. Different nucleotide rearrangements encoding the same CDR3beta amino acid sequence were treated as distinct clonotypes. TCRbeta sequences significantly enriched in antigen-responding cells relative to anti-CD3/anti-CD28-activated cells were identified by differential abundance analysis. GLIPH2 clustered TCRs by predicted peptide-MHC specificity, both within individual participants and across merged participant data sets. Sourced from immuneACCESS, this table was stored by TCRdb with only in-frame sequences that have V and J called. A share of the clones is absent; for the studies checked, an unresolved V gene accounts for under half, and the remainder has no known explanation. The V and J calls and clone size come from that table; D and trimming were worked out from the DNA. The table for this sample lists about 46,000 clones; more than 80% of them were counted only once. Around 3.2% of the sample goes to the ten largest clones.

The treatment or condition label corresponds to: suppressive antiretroviral therapy. Cells were stimulated with anti-CD3/anti-CD28 magnetic beads as a nonspecific positive control representing the CD4+ T cell repertoire. CD4+ T cells that responded were sorted based on upregulation of both CD40 ligand and CD69. Participants were HIV-1-infected adults who started suppressive ART during chronic infection. Plasma HIV-1 RNA had been undetectable (below 50 copies/mL) in participants for at least 4 years. To be included, a participant needed positive CMV serology and a CD4+ T cell count above 400 cells/uL. Before stimulation, PBMCs were isolated using density centrifugation and depleted of CD8+ T cells. For 15 to 20 hours, CD8-depleted PBMCs were stimulated with anti-CD28/CD49d costimulation, a CD40-blocking antibody, and enfuvirtide, which was added to prevent new infections. Cell sorting was performed on a Beckman Coulter MoFlo Legacy or XDP sorter, and dead cells were excluded with propidium iodide. Genomic DNA was extracted with the QIAamp DNA Mini Kit for samples above one million cells, otherwise with the Quick-DNA Microprep Kit.

The CDR3 sequence holds 16 residues, the cysteine and phenylalanine included. CDR3 DNA is the only sequence kept; it has 48 bases, read in frame from the first base. Clipping removes 1 base from V and 3 bases from J, with 8 as the unmatched junction base count. From the germline V gene, CDR1 is SGHVS and CDR2 is FQNEAQ. Notes on this clone: Its antigen is still unknown. No much larger clone is present one base from it, and per-base qualities are unavailable.

The paper's findings and limits, for the study overall: TCR oligoclonality correlated with proviral oligoclonality within the same sorted populations. Bulk TCR analyses could not be limited to the rare CMV-responding cells that actually contained HIV-1 proviruses. Antigen-responding cells were enriched for degenerate expanded CDR3beta sequences, which suggests convergent selection of CD4+ responses to CMV and Gag. Significantly lower TCRbeta richness was observed in CMV- and Gag-responding cells than in anti-CD3/anti-CD28-responding cells, and higher oligoclonality was observed in CMV-responding cells than in CD3/CD28-stimulated and Gag-responding cells. Only a small number of individuals took part in the study, and the range of antigens tested was limited.

The source material was CD4+ T cells sorted from PBMCs after 18-hour stimulation, sampled from a patient who received antiretroviral therapy. The sample's cell subset or site label, in plain terms: CD40L+CD69+ CD4 T cells responding to anti-CD3/anti-CD28 beads, representing the overall repertoire. This clonotype originated in an adult woman with HIV who was CMV-seropositive. The chain is made from TRBV7-8 and TRBJ1-2, with 7 bases aligning to TRBD1. Here is the DNA: TGTGCCAGCAGCTTAGGGTGGGACAGTCTTGACTATGGCTACACCTTC. This codes for CASSLGWDSLDYGYTF. The reference TRBV7-8 and TRBJ1-2 proteins fill in what lies around the CDR3, so the full variable domain reads GAGVSQSPRYKVAKRGQDVALRCDPISGHVSLFWYQQALGQGPEFLTYFQNEAQLDKSGLPSDRFFAERPEGSVSTLKIQRTQQEDSAVYLCASSLGWDSLDYGYTFGSGTRLTVV.